This T cell receptor (beta chain) was sequenced for a study of blood T cell repertoires in COVID-19. Turning to the study itself: Some COVID-19 samples were acute and others convalescent; all came from the United States, Italy and Spain. PBMCs, B-cell-depleted T cells, or T cells were the source of the cDNA or gDNA that made up the material.

Per germline, CDR1 SGHRS and CDR2 YFSETQ. V lost 0 bases, J lost 3 bases, and 7 bases lay in between. The length of the CDR3 is 13 residues. Authors' methods: Amplification with reference gene primers provided the estimates of nucleated cell counts. Profiling relied on immunoSEQ multiplex PCR, and the TCRdb table lists in-frame clones only, not all of them. V and J calls plus clone size are reproduced from that table; the DNA served to infer D and trimming. The sample has 200,000 to 250,000 clones, over 70% seen once. This clonotype was sampled from an older woman with acute or convalescent COVID-19. Source material: peripheral blood. The V and J genes are TRBV5-1 and TRBJ2-7; D perhaps matches TRBD1 (5 bases). CDR3 bases: TGCGCCAGCAGCTTGGGGACACTCTACGAGCAGTACTTC. Its protein product is CASSLGTLYEQYF.